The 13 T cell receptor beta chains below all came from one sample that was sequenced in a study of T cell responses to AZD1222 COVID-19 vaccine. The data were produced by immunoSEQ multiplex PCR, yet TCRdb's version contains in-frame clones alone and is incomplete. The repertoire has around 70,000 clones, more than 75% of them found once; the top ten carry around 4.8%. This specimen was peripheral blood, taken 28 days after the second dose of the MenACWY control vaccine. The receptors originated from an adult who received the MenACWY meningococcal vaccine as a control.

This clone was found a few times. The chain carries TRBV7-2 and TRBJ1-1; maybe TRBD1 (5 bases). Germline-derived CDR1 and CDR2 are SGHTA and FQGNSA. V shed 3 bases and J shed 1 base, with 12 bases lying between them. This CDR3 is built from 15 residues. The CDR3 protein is CASSFTGQRNTEAFF. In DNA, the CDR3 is TGTGCCAGCAGCTTTACGGGGCAGCGGAACACTGAAGCTTTCTTT.

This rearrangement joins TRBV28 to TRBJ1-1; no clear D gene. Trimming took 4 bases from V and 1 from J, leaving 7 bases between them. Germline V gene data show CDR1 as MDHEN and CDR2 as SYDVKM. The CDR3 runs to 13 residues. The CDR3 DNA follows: TGTGCCAGCAGTTCAACGGGGAACACTGAAGCTTTCTTT. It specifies CASSSTGNTEAFF.

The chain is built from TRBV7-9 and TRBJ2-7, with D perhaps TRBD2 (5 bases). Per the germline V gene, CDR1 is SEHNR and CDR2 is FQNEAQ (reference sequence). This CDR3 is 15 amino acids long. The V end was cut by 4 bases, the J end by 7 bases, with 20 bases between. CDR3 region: CASSSLRRGFGEQYF. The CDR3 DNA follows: TGTGCCAGCAGCTCACTCCGTCGGGGTTTTGGGGAGCAGTACTTC.

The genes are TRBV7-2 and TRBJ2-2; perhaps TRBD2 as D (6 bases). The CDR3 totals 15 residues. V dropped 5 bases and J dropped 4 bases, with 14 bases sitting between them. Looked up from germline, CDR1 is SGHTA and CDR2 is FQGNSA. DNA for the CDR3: TGTGCCAGCAGCGGGGGAACTAGCAGCACCGGGGAGCTGTTTTTT. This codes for CASSGGTSSTGELFF.

CDR3 sequence (DNA): TGTGCCAGCAGCGTAGTAGGAGGGTTCACCGGGGAGCTGTTTTTT. It is translated as CASSVVGGFTGELFF. The chain joins TRBV9 to TRBJ2-2; tentative D call: TRBD2 (6 bases). This CDR3 has 15 residues. Trimming pared 0 bases from V and 4 bases from J, leaving 10 bases between. Germline V lookup: CDR1 SGDLS, CDR2 YYNGEE.

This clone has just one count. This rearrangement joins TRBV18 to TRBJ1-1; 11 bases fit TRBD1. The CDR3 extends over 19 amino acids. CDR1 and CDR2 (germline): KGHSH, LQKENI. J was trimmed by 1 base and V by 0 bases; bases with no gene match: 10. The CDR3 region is CASSPPLGQGAGGNTEAFF. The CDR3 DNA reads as TGTGCCAGCTCACCACCCCTAGGACAGGGGGCGGGAGGGAACACTGAAGCTTTCTTT. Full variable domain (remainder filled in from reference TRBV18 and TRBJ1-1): NAGVMQNPRHLVRRRGQEARLRCSPMKGHSHVYWYRQLPEEGLKFMVYLQKENIIDESGMPKERFSAEFPKEGPSILRIQQVVRGDSAAYFCASSPPLGQGAGGNTEAFFGQGTRLTVV.

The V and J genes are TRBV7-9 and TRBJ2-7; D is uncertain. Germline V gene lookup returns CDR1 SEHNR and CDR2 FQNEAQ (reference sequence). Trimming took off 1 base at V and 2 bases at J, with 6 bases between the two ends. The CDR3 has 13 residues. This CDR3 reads CASSLGITYEQYF. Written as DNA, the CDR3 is TGTGCCAGCAGCTTAGGAATCACCTACGAGCAGTACTTC.

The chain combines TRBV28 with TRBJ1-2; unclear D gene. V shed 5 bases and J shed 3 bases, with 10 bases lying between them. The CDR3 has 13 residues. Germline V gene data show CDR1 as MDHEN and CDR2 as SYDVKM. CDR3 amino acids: CASSVRRDYGYTF. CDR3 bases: TGTGCCAGCAGTGTACGTCGGGACTATGGCTACACCTTC.

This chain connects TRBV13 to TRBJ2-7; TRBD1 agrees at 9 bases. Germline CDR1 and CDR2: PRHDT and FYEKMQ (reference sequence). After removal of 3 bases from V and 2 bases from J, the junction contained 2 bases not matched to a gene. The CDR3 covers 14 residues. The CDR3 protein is CASSFGTGTYEQYF. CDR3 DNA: TGTGCCAGCAGCTTCGGGACAGGGACCTACGAGCAGTACTTC.

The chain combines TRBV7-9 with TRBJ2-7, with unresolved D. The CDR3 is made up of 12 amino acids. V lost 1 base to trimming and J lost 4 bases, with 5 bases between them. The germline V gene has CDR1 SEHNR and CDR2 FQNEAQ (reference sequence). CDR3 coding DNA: TGTGCCAGCAGCTTAGGGGCATACGAGCAGTACTTC. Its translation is CASSLGAYEQYF.

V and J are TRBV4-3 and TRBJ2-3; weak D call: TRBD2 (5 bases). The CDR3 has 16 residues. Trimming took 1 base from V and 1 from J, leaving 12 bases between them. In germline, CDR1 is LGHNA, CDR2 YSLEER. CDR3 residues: CASSQGSGGRTDTQYF. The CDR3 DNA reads TGCGCCAGCAGCCAAGGATCGGGCGGGCGCACAGATACGCAGTATTTT.

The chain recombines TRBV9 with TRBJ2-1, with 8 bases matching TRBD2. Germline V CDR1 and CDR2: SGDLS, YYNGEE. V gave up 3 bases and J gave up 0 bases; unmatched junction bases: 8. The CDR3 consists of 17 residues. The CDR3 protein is CASSASGGASSYNEQFF. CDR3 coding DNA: TGTGCCAGCAGCGCCTCGGGGGGGGCGAGCTCCTACAATGAGCAGTTCTTC.

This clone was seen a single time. The DNA of the CDR3 is TGTGCCAGTAGTATAAGGTCGGGGGGCGAGTTCTTC. Translated, it gives CASSIRSGGEFF. The chain couples TRBV19 to TRBJ2-1, with D possibly matching TRBD2 (7 bases). Per the germline V gene, CDR1 is LNHDA and CDR2 is SQIVND (reference sequence). V was trimmed by 2 bases and J by 14 bases, leaving 13 bases between them. This CDR3 contains 12 residues.